The TCR beta chain described here comes from a study of shared clonotypes between healthy human individuals. Study-level points and caveats: Compared with clonotypes that all four donors shared, non-shared clonotypes had lower generation probabilities. Compared with memory subsets, naive subsets generally had larger estimated richness.

The CDR3 length is 11 residues. The V gene lost 7 bases and the J gene lost 7 bases, with 10 bases spanning the gap. Germline V gene data show CDR1 as SQVTM and CDR2 as ANQGSEA. Naive CD8 cells were CD45RO-negative, positively selected for CCR7, excluding terminally differentiated effector memory CD45RA+ cells. Sequencing used immunoSEQ multiplex PCR; TCRdb keeps in-frame clones, though not all of them. Among under 850,000 clones, 80% to 95% were seen once, and the ten largest hold approximately 25%. A remark on this clone: Antigen: not known.

The sequence came from a man aged 25 to 40 in good health. The chain links TRBV29-1 to TRBJ2-2, with a tentative D call TRBD1 (6 bases). Sequenced: naive CD8+ T cells sorted from blood. The CDR3 loop is CSGTGSGELFF. CDR3 in DNA: TGCAGCGGTACAGGGAGCGGGGAGCTGTTTTTT.